The 21 T cell receptor beta chains presented below share a single source sample, sequenced in a study of blood T cell repertoires in COVID-19. Measured with immunoSEQ multiplex PCR; TCRdb has only the in-frame clones, and not every one. The table lists about 330,000 clones, 70% to 90% of them singletons. The sequenced material came from PBMCs or T cells enriched from blood (not recorded which). The receptors shown here come from a woman in her twenties or thirties who had recovered from COVID-19.

The CDR3 DNA sequence: TGTGCCAGCAGTCCCTCAGGGGGCGCTCAGCAGTTCTTC. Amino acids: CASSPSGGAQQFF. The chain employs TRBV12-3 or TRBV12-4 and TRBJ2-1; TRBD1 matches at 8 bases. This CDR3 has 13 residues. Trimming removed 5 bases from V and 11 bases from J; junction bases left unmatched: 8.

The genes are TRBV9 and TRBJ2-3, with 11 nucleotides matching TRBD2. V was clipped by 4 bases and J by 0 bases; unmatched bases: 13. The CDR3 is 19 amino acids. Germline V gene sequence: CDR1 SGDLS, CDR2 YYNGEE. CDR3 in amino acids: CASSPRIAGGGTSTDTQYF. The DNA for the CDR3 is TGTGCCAGCAGCCCCCGAATAGCGGGGGGGGGAACTAGCACAGATACGCAGTATTTT.

This clone was seen once. The chain is built from TRBV4-1 and TRBJ1-4, with D unclear. V was clipped by 2 bases and J by 1 base, with 8 bases between them. Germline CDR1 and CDR2: MGHRA and YSYEKL. The CDR3 totals 15 residues. DNA for the CDR3: TGCGCCAGCAGCCAACTCACAGTAACTAATGAAAAACTGTTTTTT. Its protein product is CASSQLTVTNEKLFF.

This clone was found once. The genes are TRBV28 and TRBJ1-5; perhaps TRBD1 as D (6 bases). Trimming took 6 bases from V and 4 from J, leaving 16 bases between them. Per the germline V gene, CDR1 is MDHEN and CDR2 is SYDVKM. The CDR3 has 15 residues. This chain's CDR3 is CASRAGGEGNQPQHF. The CDR3 DNA is TGTGCCAGCAGGGCGGGGGGCGAAGGGAATCAGCCCCAGCATTTT.

The CDR3 bases are TGTGCCAGTAGCCCGGGACAGGGCTATGGCTACACCTTC. Translating it yields CASSPGQGYGYTF. The V and J genes are TRBV19 and TRBJ1-2; 9 bases match TRBD1. J lost 4 bases, V lost 6 bases, and 3 bases had no gene match. This CDR3 region has 13 residues. CDR1 is LNHDA, CDR2 SQIVND, per germline (reference sequence).

This clone was seen more than once but under ten times. The rearrangement joins TRBV2 to TRBJ1-2; 7 bases line up with TRBD1. V was pared by 6 bases and J by 0 bases, with 4 bases of the junction left unmatched. This CDR3 region has 14 residues. Germline assignment: CDR1 SNHLY and CDR2 FYNNEI. The CDR3 sequence is CASSLQGTNYGYTF. The CDR3 nucleotides are TGTGCCAGCAGCTTACAGGGGACTAACTATGGCTACACCTTC.

J is TRBJ1-2 and V is TRBV6-5, with a tentative D call TRBD1 (6 bases). CDR3 length: 13 amino acids. V was trimmed by 5 bases and J by 5 bases, leaving 12 bases between them. Germline V gene data show CDR1 as MNHEY and CDR2 as SVGAGI. The CDR3 DNA follows: TGTGCCAGCAGTCAACAGGGAAGATATGGCTACACCTTC. It is translated as CASSQQGRYGYTF.

The chain uses TRBV9 and TRBJ2-7; tentatively, D is TRBD1 (6 bases). V was shortened by 1 base and J by 2 bases, with 10 bases between the two germline ends. The CDR3 has 14 amino acids. Germline V gene data show CDR1 as SGDLS and CDR2 as YYNGEE. CDR3 nucleotide sequence: TGTGCCAGCAGCGTACAACAGGGTCCCTACGAGCAGTACTTC. Its translation is CASSVQQGPYEQYF.

This rearrangement joins TRBV7-9 to TRBJ2-3; TRBD2 agrees at 9 bases. The CDR3 sequence is 16 residues long. Germline assignment: CDR1 SEHNR and CDR2 FQNEAQ (reference sequence). Trimming took 2 bases from V and 2 from J; bases not matched to a gene: 5. The CDR3 loop is CASSLFAGGDTDTQYF. The CDR3 DNA is TGTGCCAGCAGCTTATTCGCGGGGGGGGACACAGATACGCAGTATTTT.

This clone showed up just once. The chain combines TRBV19 with TRBJ1-6, with D possibly TRBD1 on 6 matching bases. The CDR3 runs 14 residues. The V end lost 6 bases, the J end lost 9 bases, and 15 bases lay between the germline ends. The V gene's germline CDR1 is LNHDA and CDR2 SQIVND (reference sequence). The CDR3 reads CASRPPGVGSPLHF. Here the CDR3 DNA reads TGTGCCAGTAGGCCCCCAGGGGTAGGTTCACCCCTCCACTTT.

CDR3 amino acids: CASSLSGGRNYGYTF. CDR3 nucleotides: TGTGCCAGCAGCTTGTCAGGGGGCAGGAACTATGGCTACACCTTC. The chain carries TRBV11-2 and TRBJ1-2, with 8 bases aligning to TRBD1. Trimming took 3 bases from V and 2 from J; bases not matched to a gene: 5. This CDR3 spans 15 amino acids. The germline CDR1 and CDR2 sequences are SGHAT and FQNNGV. The complete variable domain, with remaining parts taken from reference TRBV11-2 and TRBJ1-2, reads EAGVAQSPRYKIIEKRQSVAFWCNPISGHATLYWYQQILGQGPKLLIQFQNNGVVDDSQLPKDRFSAERLKGVDSTLKIQPAKLEDSAVYLCASSLSGGRNYGYTFGSGTRLTVV.

The genes are TRBV29-1 and TRBJ1-4; 8 bases fit TRBD1. Germline V gene data show CDR1 as SQVTM and CDR2 as ANQGSEA. Unmatched junction bases numbered 9, after V lost 7 bases and J lost 8 bases. CDR3 length: 13 amino acids. CDR3 in DNA: TGCAGCGCCGACAGGGGCCAGGGAGAAAAACTGTTTTTT. This codes for CSADRGQGEKLFF.

The rearrangement links TRBV5-1 to TRBJ2-7; 7 bases line up with TRBD1. The CDR3 contains 14 residues. Germline lookup yields CDR1 SGHRS and CDR2 YFSETQ. After removal of 3 bases from V and 0 bases from J, the junction contained 3 bases not matched to a gene. CDR3 sequence (DNA): TGCGCCAGCAGCTCAGGGGACAGCTCCTACGAGCAGTACTTC. Residues: CASSSGDSSYEQYF.

The CDR3 sequence is CASSPRDTSNQPQHF. Written as DNA, the CDR3 is TGTGCCAGCAGCCCAAGGGACACTAGCAATCAGCCCCAGCATTTT. The chain has TRBV7-8 and TRBJ1-5, with a tentative D call TRBD1 (6 bases). This CDR3 is 15 amino acids long. V was cut by 5 bases and J by 0 bases, with 11 bases left in between. Germline V CDR1 and CDR2: SGHVS, FQNEAQ.

The rearrangement links TRBV30 to TRBJ1-1, with D unresolved. The V end lost 3 bases, the J end lost 0 bases, and 11 bases lay between the germline ends. Per the germline V gene, CDR1 is GTSNPN and CDR2 is SVGIG (reference sequence). CDR3 length: 14 amino acids. The CDR3 DNA reads TGTGCCTGGAGCGAGAGAGGAATGAACACTGAAGCTTTCTTT. As protein: CAWSERGMNTEAFF.

The J gene is TRBJ1-2, the V gene TRBV30, with D tentatively TRBD1 (5 bases). The CDR3 runs 13 residues. Trimming pared 2 bases from V and 7 bases from J, leaving 14 bases between. The germline gives CDR1 GTSNPN, CDR2 SVGIG (reference sequence). CDR3 DNA: TGTGCCTGGAGTCCCCATCGCGGGGCTGGCTACACCTTC. Residues: CAWSPHRGAGYTF. The variable domain in full, with the rest retrieved from reference TRBV30 and TRBJ1-2, is SQTIHQWPATLVQPVGSPLSLECTVEGTSNPNLYWYRQAAGRGLQLLFYSVGIGQISSEVPQNLSASRPQDRQFILSSKKLLLSDSGFYLCAWSPHRGAGYTFGSGTRLTVV.

The V call is TRBV10-1, the J call TRBJ2-2, with TRBD1 matching 7 bases. The germline V gene encodes CDR1 WNHNN and CDR2 SYGVQD (reference sequence). The ends lost 4 bases at V and 5 bases at J; junction bases unmatched: 4. CDR3 size: 14 residues. The CDR3 spells CASSGQGGTGELFF. CDR3 in DNA: TGCGCCAGCAGTGGACAGGGTGGGACCGGGGAGCTGTTTTTT.

This chain links TRBV4-2 with TRBJ1-5; 9 nucleotides align to TRBD1. Trimming took 0 bases from V and 7 from J; bases not matched to a gene: 10. Germline CDR1 is LGHNA and CDR2 is YNFKEQ. The CDR3 length is 17 residues. The CDR3 region is CASSQDPGGQGEQPQHF. CDR3 bases: TGTGCCAGCAGCCAAGACCCCGGGGGACAGGGTGAACAGCCCCAGCATTTT.

The V and J genes are TRBV3-1 (or the pseudogene TRBV3-2) and TRBJ1-1, with a possible D match to TRBD1 (6 bases). CDR1 and CDR2 (germline): LGHDT, YNNKEL (reference sequence). Trimming removed 10 bases from V and 7 bases from J, with 19 bases in between. The CDR3 spans 13 residues. CDR3 bases: TGTGCCACAGGTGGGGGCAGCCGCCGTGAAGCTTTCTTT. As protein: CATGGGSRREAFF.

The V call is TRBV28, the J call TRBJ1-1; D unresolved. The CDR3 loop spans 15 amino acids. V shed 0 bases and J shed 1 base, with 9 bases lying between them. Germline values: CDR1 MDHEN, CDR2 SYDVKM. In nucleotides, the CDR3 is TGTGCCAGCAGTTTATGGAGCGTGGGGAACACTGAAGCTTTCTTT. This codes for CASSLWSVGNTEAFF.

The V gene is TRBV7-6, the J gene TRBJ2-5, with D perhaps matching TRBD2 (6 bases). CDR3 size: 17 residues. V was trimmed by 1 base and J by 3 bases, leaving 18 bases between them. Germline loops: CDR1 SGHVS, CDR2 FNYEAQ. This chain's CDR3 is CASSLGAGISGKETQYF. DNA of the CDR3: TGTGCCAGCAGCTTAGGGGCGGGAATTAGCGGCAAAGAGACCCAGTACTTC.